These 22 T cell receptor beta chains were sequenced from one sample in a study of blood T cell repertoires in COVID-19. Generated by immunoSEQ multiplex PCR, the TCRdb table keeps only in-frame clones and is missing some. The sample lists some 240,000 clones, approximately 78% seen once, with 9.5% to 15% in the top ten. The specimen sequenced was peripheral blood. Source of these receptors: a woman aged 60-75 years with active or convalescent COVID-19.

The J gene is TRBJ2-1, the V gene TRBV5-4, with 7 bases that match TRBD2. The CDR3 covers 16 residues. CDR1 and CDR2 from the germline V gene are SGHNT and YYREEE (reference sequence). V gave up 4 bases and J gave up 1 base; unmatched junction bases: 8. This CDR3 is CASSPRGGESYNEQFF. CDR3 nucleotide sequence: TGTGCCAGCAGCCCCCGGGGAGGGGAGTCCTACAATGAGCAGTTCTTC.

This rearrangement joins TRBV11-2 to TRBJ2-3, with TRBD1 matching 8 bases. The V gene's germline CDR1 is SGHAT and CDR2 FQNNGV. V lost 2 bases, J lost 4 bases, and 5 bases stayed unmatched. The CDR3 totals 15 residues. The CDR3 reads CASSLQGAIADTQYF. The CDR3 region has the DNA TGTGCCAGCAGCTTACAGGGGGCAATCGCAGATACGCAGTATTTT.

The chain employs TRBV7-9 and TRBJ2-3; 8 bases are a match to TRBD2. V gave up 8 bases and J gave up 6 bases; unmatched junction bases: 10. CDR3 length: 14 residues. CDR1 SEHNR and CDR2 FQNEAQ come from the germline V gene (reference sequence). The CDR3 nucleotides read TGTGCCAGCTCCCCCGGGGGGGGCTGGGATACGCAGTATTTT. Its translation: CASSPGGGWDTQYF.

The gene calls are TRBV5-1 and TRBJ1-1; D call uncertain. Germline CDR1 SGHRS, CDR2 YFSETQ. This CDR3 spans 15 amino acids. V was shortened by 4 bases and J by 2 bases, with 15 bases between the two germline ends. CDR3 DNA sequence: TGCGCCAGCAGCGGCCGGGGTCAGCTTAACACTGAAGCTTTCTTT. It is translated as CASSGRGQLNTEAFF.

The sample holds a few counts of this clone. The chain combines TRBV2 with TRBJ2-3; TRBD1 matches 7 bases. The CDR3 length is 16 residues. J lost 0 bases, V lost 4 bases, and 7 bases had no gene match. Per the germline V gene, CDR1 is SNHLY and CDR2 is FYNNEI. CDR3 DNA sequence: TGTGCCAGCAGTGGGGGACAGACTTATAGCACAGATACGCAGTATTTT. Encoded protein: CASSGGQTYSTDTQYF.

This clone was seen a few times. J is TRBJ1-1 and V is TRBV18, with 10 bases aligning to TRBD1. The CDR3 length is 14 residues. V lost 4 bases and J lost 4; bases outside the gene matches: 3. CDR1 and CDR2 (germline): KGHSH, LQKENI. As DNA, the CDR3 is TGTGCCAGCTCACGGGACAGGGGAGTCACTGAAGCTTTCTTT. Protein product: CASSRDRGVTEAFF.

The chain links TRBV4-1 to TRBJ2-7, with unresolved D. The V end lost 1 base, the J end lost 3 bases, and 7 bases lay between the germline ends. This CDR3 spans 13 amino acids. In germline, CDR1 is MGHRA, CDR2 YSYEKL. The CDR3 region is CASSQAENYEQYF. DNA for the CDR3: TGCGCCAGCAGCCAAGCAGAAAACTACGAGCAGTACTTC.

The gene calls are TRBV20-1 and TRBJ1-6; the match to TRBD1 covers 7 bases. Looked up from germline, CDR1 is DFQATT and CDR2 is SNEGSKA (reference sequence). With 3 bases clipped from V and 10 bases from J, the junction kept 12 bases outside the gene matches. The CDR3 has 15 amino acids. The CDR3 is CSASEPGQTYSPLHF. The CDR3 bases are TGCAGTGCTAGTGAACCGGGACAGACATACTCACCCCTCCACTTT.

This chain connects TRBV5-5 to TRBJ1-3, with a tentative D call TRBD1 (5 bases). Trimming shortened V by 3 bases and J by 4 bases, and 14 bases separated the two germline ends. This CDR3 is built from 15 residues. Germline V lookup: CDR1 SGHKS, CDR2 YYEKEE (reference sequence). The CDR3 here is CASSSPGSRGNTIYF. In DNA, the CDR3 is TGTGCCAGCAGCTCTCCAGGGTCCCGAGGAAACACCATATATTTT.

The chain employs TRBV19 and TRBJ1-2, with 8 bases that match TRBD1. The V segment lost 4 bases and the J segment 2 bases; nucleotides outside the gene matches: 6. Germline V gives CDR1 LNHDA, CDR2 SQIVND (reference sequence). CDR3 size: 15 residues. CDR3 loop: CASSKQGGLNYGYTF. CDR3 nucleotides: TGTGCCAGTAGTAAACAGGGGGGCCTAAACTATGGCTACACCTTC.

For the CDR3, the DNA is TGCGCCAGCAGCCTGGCGAGCGGGGGGGCCGGGGAGACCCAGTACTTC. This sequence encodes CASSLASGGAGETQYF. The chain joins TRBV5-1 to TRBJ2-5; TRBD2 agrees at 10 bases. Trimming took 4 bases from V and 5 from J; bases not matched to a gene: 11. The CDR3 totals 16 residues. CDR1 and CDR2 (germline): SGHRS, YFSETQ.

This clone appeared a few times. The chain couples TRBV18 to TRBJ1-2; TRBD1 matches at 9 bases. The V gene's germline CDR1 is KGHSH and CDR2 LQKENI. With V trimmed by 3 bases and J by 5 bases, 7 bases remained unmatched. The CDR3 is 15 amino acids. The CDR3 DNA reads as TGTGCCAGCTCACCCACAGGGGGCGCGAATTATGGCTACACCTTC. Residues: CASSPTGGANYGYTF.

This clone showed up just once. This chain connects TRBV25-1 to TRBJ1-5, with D uncertain. The CDR3 is 13 residues long. V lost 4 bases and J 2 bases, leaving 6 bases between the germline ends. Germline V lookup: CDR1 MGHDK, CDR2 SYGVNS. CDR3 region: CASSGPGNQPQHF. The CDR3 DNA follows: TGTGCCAGCAGTGGTCCAGGCAATCAGCCCCAGCATTTT.

The V gene is TRBV15, the J gene TRBJ2-7; 7 positions match TRBD1. This CDR3 contains 15 residues. With 1 base clipped from V and 5 bases from J, the junction kept 8 bases outside the gene matches. Germline CDR1 LNHNV, CDR2 YYDKDF (reference sequence). Here the CDR3 DNA reads TGTGCCACCAGCAGAGGTATTGACAGGGCCCACGAGCAGTACTTC. The encoded protein is CATSRGIDRAHEQYF.

The chain has TRBV10-1 and TRBJ1-2; no firm D call. CDR3 length: 15 residues. Germline V gene sequence: CDR1 WNHNN, CDR2 SYGVQD (reference sequence). The V and J ends lost 8 bases and 4 bases respectively, with 20 bases between them. The CDR3 loop is CASGSAPRTVYGYTF. In nucleotides, the CDR3 is TGCGCCAGCGGTTCCGCTCCCCGTACAGTCTATGGCTACACCTTC.

The chain has TRBV6-5 and TRBJ1-1; D not certain. The CDR3 covers 16 residues. Germline V gene data show CDR1 as MNHEY and CDR2 as SVGAGI. Deletions cut 2 bases from V and 0 bases from J, with 13 bases between. The chain's CDR3 is CASSYSTAFMNTEAFF. The CDR3, as DNA: TGTGCCAGCAGTTACAGCACAGCCTTCATGAACACTGAAGCTTTCTTT.

The chain recombines TRBV3-1 (or the pseudogene TRBV3-2) with TRBJ1-6; 10 nucleotides match TRBD1. The V gene end was trimmed by 4 bases and the J gene end by 7 bases; junction bases not matched to a gene: 4. Germline CDR1 and CDR2: LGHDT and YNNKEL (reference sequence). CDR3 length equals 15 residues. The CDR3 spells CASSRSTGGNSPLHF. The CDR3 DNA is TGTGCCAGCAGCCGGTCGACAGGGGGCAATTCACCCCTCCACTTT.

The rearrangement joins TRBV11-2 to TRBJ1-3; tentative D call: TRBD1 (6 bases). The length of the CDR3 is 14 residues. V was shortened by 5 bases and J by 0 bases, with 8 bases between the two germline ends. Looked up from germline, CDR1 is SGHAT and CDR2 is FQNNGV. The DNA for the CDR3 is TGTGCCAGCAGCCGGACAGACTCTGGAAACACCATATATTTT. Its translation is CASSRTDSGNTIYF. The full variable domain, completed using reference TRBV11-2 and TRBJ1-3, is EAGVAQSPRYKIIEKRQSVAFWCNPISGHATLYWYQQILGQGPKLLIQFQNNGVVDDSQLPKDRFSAERLKGVDSTLKIQPAKLEDSAVYLCASSRTDSGNTIYFGEGSWLTVV.

The genes are TRBV27 and TRBJ2-3; D might be TRBD1 (5 bases). Between the trimmed V and J ends, which lost 4 bases and 3 bases, there was a span of 14 bases. Germline lookup yields CDR1 MNHEY and CDR2 SMNVEV (reference sequence). The CDR3 contains 15 residues. The chain's CDR3 is CASSSVQGGTDTQYF. In DNA form, the CDR3 reads TGTGCCAGCAGTTCCGTCCAGGGTGGGACAGATACGCAGTATTTT.

The V and J genes are TRBV7-8 and TRBJ1-1, with a tentative D call TRBD1 (5 bases). The CDR3 covers 16 residues. The germline gives CDR1 SGHVS, CDR2 FQNEAQ. The V gene lost 5 bases and the J gene lost 5 bases, with 21 bases spanning the gap. The CDR3 loop is CASSPLRAGRLTEAFF. The CDR3 DNA sequence: TGTGCCAGCAGCCCACTCCGGGCAGGGCGATTGACTGAAGCTTTCTTT.

This clone was picked up one time. The V call is TRBV4-1, the J call TRBJ1-3; weak D call: TRBD1 (6 bases). In germline, CDR1 is MGHRA, CDR2 YSYEKL. The CDR3 is 16 residues long. Trimming stripped 0 bases from V and 9 bases from J, with 18 bases between. Written as DNA, the CDR3 is TGCGCCAGCAGCCAAGATCCAAGGGGGGGAACGGGCACCATATATTTT. As protein: CASSQDPRGGTGTIYF.

This clone has only one observation. CDR3 sequence reads: CASGLESGFSGYTF. CDR3 sequence (DNA): TGTGCTAGTGGTTTGGAATCAGGGTTTTCGGGCTACACCTTC. The V gene is TRBV12-5, the J gene TRBJ1-2; tentatively, D is TRBD1 (5 bases). The CDR3 sequence is 14 residues long. Between the trimmed V and J ends, which lost 1 base and 8 bases, there was a span of 14 bases. Germline CDR1 and CDR2: LGHNT and FRNRAP.